One sample yielded the 17 T cell receptor beta chains listed below, sequenced in a study of CD8+ T cells in alopecia areata. Extraction and reverse transcription of RNA yielded cDNA as the sequencing template. Clones were read by immunoSEQ multiplex PCR, and TCRdb kept only the in-frame ones, dropping some. Seen here are roughly 250,000 clones, roughly 69% observed once, and the top ten hold roughly 1.2%. This sample comprised CD4+ T cells sorted from blood, obtained at week 0. Source of these receptors: a human donor with alopecia areata.

V gene TRBV5-4 combines with J gene TRBJ1-2; TRBD1 is a possible D gene (5 bases). This CDR3 is built from 15 residues. With 4 bases removed from V and 7 bases from J, the gap between germline ends came to 20 bases. Germline-derived CDR1 and CDR2 are SGHNT and YYREEE (reference sequence). The CDR3 reads CASSPKGLGASGYTF. The CDR3 DNA follows: TGTGCCAGCAGCCCCAAGGGCCTAGGGGCCTCTGGCTACACCTTC. The full variable domain, with the rest looked up from reference TRBV5-4 and TRBJ1-2, is ETGVTQSPTHLIKTRGQQVTLRCSSQSGHNTVSWYQQALGQGPQFIFQYYREEENGRGNFPPRFSGLQFPNYSSELNVNALELDDSALYLCASSPKGLGASGYTFGSGTRLTVV.

The V gene is TRBV25-1, the J gene TRBJ2-5; possibly TRBD1 for D (6 bases). The CDR3 consists of 16 residues. Germline V lookup: CDR1 MGHDK, CDR2 SYGVNS. V was shortened by 4 bases and J by 2 bases, with 17 bases between the two germline ends. CDR3 region: CASSGSGTPLQETQYF. The CDR3 bases are TGTGCCAGCAGTGGGTCCGGGACACCCCTTCAAGAGACCCAGTACTTC.

The CDR3 DNA sequence: TGTGCCAGCAGTGGCCTCCCCCCCTCGGGGGCGTACGAGCAGTACTTC. This translates into CASSGLPPSGAYEQYF. V usage is TRBV25-1 and J usage is TRBJ2-7; D might be TRBD1 or TRBD2, each matching 6 bases. Trimming pared 4 bases from V and 4 bases from J, leaving 20 bases between. The germline gives CDR1 MGHDK, CDR2 SYGVNS. The CDR3 spans 16 residues.

V is TRBV6-6 and J is TRBJ1-1; D uncertain. CDR1 MNHNY and CDR2 SVGAGI come from the germline V gene (reference sequence). Trimming stripped 0 bases from V and 6 bases from J, with 11 bases between. The CDR3 sequence is 14 residues long. CDR3: CASSYSIRRAEAFF. The CDR3, as DNA: TGTGCCAGCAGTTACTCGATCAGAAGGGCTGAAGCTTTCTTT.

V usage is TRBV27 and J usage is TRBJ2-7; no clear D. This CDR3 has 14 residues. V shed 3 bases and J shed 6 bases, with 15 bases lying between them. Germline values: CDR1 MNHEY, CDR2 SMNVEV (reference sequence). DNA for the CDR3: TGTGCCAGCAGTTTCCAGATAGACGCCCGCGAGCAGTACTTC. Translating gives CASSFQIDAREQYF.

This clone was observed a handful of times. The CDR3 sequence is CSVTSDTPGRELFF. Written as DNA, the CDR3 is TGCAGCGTTACGAGCGACACGCCAGGCCGGGAGCTGTTTTTT. This chain joins TRBV29-1 and TRBJ2-2; D remains unclear. The CDR3 has 14 residues. Germline CDR1 is SQVTM and CDR2 is ANQGSEA. The V gene lost 5 bases and the J gene lost 9 bases, with 19 bases spanning the gap.

CDR3 residues: CASSRRNRLRDGYTF. CDR3 nucleotides: TGTGCCAGCAGCCGACGAAACAGGTTGAGGGATGGCTACACCTTC. J is TRBJ1-2 and V is TRBV7-9; maybe TRBD1 (5 bases). Trimming pared 5 bases from V and 6 bases from J, leaving 19 bases between. The CDR3 covers 15 residues. Per germline, CDR1 SEHNR and CDR2 FQNEAQ (reference sequence). The full variable domain, with the rest looked up from reference TRBV7-9 and TRBJ1-2, is DTGVSQNPRHKITKRGQNVTFRCDPISEHNRLYWYRQTLGQGPEFLTYFQNEAQLEKSRLLSDRFSAERPKGSFSTLEIQRTEQGDSAMYLCASSRRNRLRDGYTFGSGTRLTVV.

The chain is built from TRBV7-3 and TRBJ1-1; D not resolved. The V and J ends lost 3 bases and 7 bases respectively, with 15 bases between them. The V gene's germline CDR1 is SGHTA and CDR2 FQGTGA. CDR3 length: 14 amino acids. This CDR3 reads CASSFGVGGSEAFF. DNA for the CDR3: TGTGCCAGCAGCTTTGGGGTGGGAGGAAGTGAAGCTTTCTTT.

Concerning this clone: Different DNA sequences within this sample yield the same CDR3. The rearrangement links TRBV30 to TRBJ2-2; D is unclear. This CDR3 is built from 12 residues. Germline CDR1 GTSNPN, CDR2 SVGIG (reference sequence). V was trimmed by 2 bases and J by 5 bases, leaving 6 bases between them. The CDR3 DNA reads TGTGCCTGGAGTAAGGGAACCGGGGAGCTGTTTTTT. Translating gives CAWSKGTGELFF.

Note on this clone: A junction end diverges from the germline sequence, so it may reflect a read error. The CDR3 protein is CSSSALRGNQPQHF. The CDR3 DNA reads as TGTTCCAGTAGTGCCCTTCGGGGCAATCAGCCCCAGCATTTT. The chain joins TRBV19 to TRBJ1-5; D not resolved. Germline V gene data show CDR1 as LNHDA and CDR2 as SQIVND (reference sequence). The CDR3 runs 14 residues.

For the CDR3, the DNA is TGTGCCTGGAGTGTCCCCCTGTTGGATGAGCAGTTCTTC. Translated: CAWSVPLLDEQFF. The gene calls are TRBV30 and TRBJ2-1; D unresolved. Germline lookup yields CDR1 GTSNPN and CDR2 SVGIG (reference sequence). There are 13 residues in the CDR3. Trimming removed 0 bases at V and 8 bases at J, with 11 bases between.

The rearrangement links TRBV2 to TRBJ2-7; D call uncertain. CDR3 length equals 14 residues. Germline assignment: CDR1 SNHLY and CDR2 FYNNEI. V was pared by 1 base and J by 0 bases, with 7 bases between. The CDR3, as DNA: TGTGCCAGCAGTGAAGGAAGCTTCTCCTACGAGCAGTACTTC. It encodes CASSEGSFSYEQYF.

A note on this clone: Other DNA variants within this sample encode the same CDR3. V usage is TRBV18 and J usage is TRBJ2-5; tentative D call: TRBD1 (5 bases). The V and J ends lost 2 bases and 4 bases respectively, with 5 bases between them. CDR1 is KGHSH, CDR2 LQKENI, per germline. This CDR3 has 12 residues. DNA of the CDR3: TGTGCCAGCTCACCAAGGGGAGAGACCCAGTACTTC. It encodes CASSPRGETQYF. Drawing the rest from reference TRBV18 and TRBJ2-5, the complete variable domain is NAGVMQNPRHLVRRRGQEARLRCSPMKGHSHVYWYRQLPEEGLKFMVYLQKENIIDESGMPKERFSAEFPKEGPSILRIQQVVRGDSAAYFCASSPRGETQYFGPGTRLLVL.

This clone has just a few counts. V is TRBV29-1 and J is TRBJ2-7, with D perhaps being TRBD1 or TRBD2 (5 bases each). This CDR3 contains 13 residues. The V end lost 6 bases, the J end lost 6 bases, and 18 bases lay between the germline ends. Germline V gene data show CDR1 as SQVTM and CDR2 as ANQGSEA. CDR3 coding DNA: TGCAGCGTGCTCGGGACGACTGGGGGCGAGCAGTACTTC. Its protein product is CSVLGTTGGEQYF.

The chain links TRBV19 to TRBJ1-5; D call uncertain. CDR1 LNHDA and CDR2 SQIVND come from the germline V gene (reference sequence). The germline V and J ends were trimmed by 1 base and 7 bases, with 11 bases remaining between them. There are 14 residues in the CDR3. CDR3 DNA: TGTGCCAGTAGTATAGTGGCAGCCCCCCAGCCCCAGCATTTT. Translated, it gives CASSIVAAPQPQHF.

This clone has a handful of counts. Additional DNA sequences in this sample encode the identical CDR3. The J gene is TRBJ1-5, the V gene TRBV5-1; D call uncertain. Per germline, CDR1 SGHRS and CDR2 YFSETQ. The CDR3 runs to 13 residues. Between the trimmed V and J ends, which lost 0 bases and 7 bases, there was a span of 8 bases. The CDR3, as DNA: TGCGCCAGCAGCTTGGGGGGAGAACAGCCCCAGCATTTT. It specifies CASSLGGEQPQHF.

The gene calls are TRBV20-1 and TRBJ1-1; D call uncertain. The CDR3 runs 11 residues. Germline-derived CDR1 and CDR2 are DFQATT and SNEGSKA (reference sequence). V was pared by 3 bases and J by 11 bases, with 13 bases between. The CDR3 DNA sequence: TGCAGTGCTAGGAAAACAATGCAGGCTTTCTTT. Protein sequence: CSARKTMQAFF.